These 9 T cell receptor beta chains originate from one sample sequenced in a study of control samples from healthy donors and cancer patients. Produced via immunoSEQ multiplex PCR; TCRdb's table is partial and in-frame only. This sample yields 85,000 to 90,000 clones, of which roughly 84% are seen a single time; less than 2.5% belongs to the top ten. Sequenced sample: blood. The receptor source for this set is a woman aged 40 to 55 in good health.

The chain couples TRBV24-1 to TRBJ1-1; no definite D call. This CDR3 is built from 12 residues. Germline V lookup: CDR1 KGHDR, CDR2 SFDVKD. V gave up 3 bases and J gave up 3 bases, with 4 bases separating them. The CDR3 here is CATSDQYTEAFF. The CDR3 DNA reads TGTGCCACCAGTGATCAATACACTGAAGCTTTCTTT.

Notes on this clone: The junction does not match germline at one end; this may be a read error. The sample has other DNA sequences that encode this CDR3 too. The CDR3 nucleotides are TGCGCCATCAGTGAGTCCGGGACAGGGGGAGGCTATGGCTACACCTTC. Protein: CAISESGTGGGYGYTF. This chain joins TRBV10-3 and TRBJ1-2; the match to TRBD1 covers 11 bases. The CDR3 is 16 residues long. Looked up from germline, CDR1 is ENHRY and CDR2 is SYGVKD.

Here the CDR3 DNA reads TGTGCCAGCAGCAAAGGGACTAGCGGGGAAGAGACCCAGTACTTC. It translates to CASSKGTSGEETQYF. The V gene is TRBV21-1, the J gene TRBJ2-5; the table's TRBD2 call for D was not verified on the DNA. TRBV21-1 is an annotated pseudogene. This CDR3 is built from 15 residues.

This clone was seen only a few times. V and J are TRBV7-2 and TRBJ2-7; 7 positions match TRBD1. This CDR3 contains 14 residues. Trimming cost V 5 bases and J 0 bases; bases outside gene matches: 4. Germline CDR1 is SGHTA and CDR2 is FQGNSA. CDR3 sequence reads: CASSTRDSSYEQYF. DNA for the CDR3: TGTGCCAGCAGCACCCGGGACAGCTCCTACGAGCAGTACTTC.

The CDR3 is CASSQDLMGTDYGYTF. CDR3 in DNA: TGCGCCAGCAGCCAAGATCTCATGGGGACGGACTATGGCTACACCTTC. The chain carries TRBV4-3 and TRBJ1-2; tentative D call: TRBD1 (5 bases). The germline CDR1 and CDR2 sequences are LGHNA and YSLEER. This CDR3 is 16 amino acids long. Deletions cut 0 bases from V and 3 bases from J, with 14 bases between.

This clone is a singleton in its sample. For the CDR3, the DNA is TGTGCCAGCAGCTTACAGGGGGCCTACGAGCAGTACTTC. Its protein product is CASSLQGAYEQYF. The gene calls are TRBV11-1 and TRBJ2-7; TRBD1 matches 7 bases. The CDR3 loop spans 13 amino acids. Germline V CDR1 and CDR2: SGHAT, FQDESV (reference sequence). V dropped 2 bases and J dropped 2; count of bases not matched to a gene: 0.

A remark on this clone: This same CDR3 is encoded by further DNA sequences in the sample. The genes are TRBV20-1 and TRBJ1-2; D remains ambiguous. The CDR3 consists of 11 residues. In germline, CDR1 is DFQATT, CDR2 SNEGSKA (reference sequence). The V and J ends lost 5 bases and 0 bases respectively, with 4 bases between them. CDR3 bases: TGCAGTGCTGGAACTAACTATGGCTACACCTTC. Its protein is CSAGTNYGYTF.

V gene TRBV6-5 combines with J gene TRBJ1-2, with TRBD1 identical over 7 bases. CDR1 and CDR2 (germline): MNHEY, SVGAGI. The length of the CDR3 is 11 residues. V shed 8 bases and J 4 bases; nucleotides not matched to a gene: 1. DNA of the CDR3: TGTGCCAGCCGACAGGGCTATGGCTACACCTTC. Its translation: CASRQGYGYTF.

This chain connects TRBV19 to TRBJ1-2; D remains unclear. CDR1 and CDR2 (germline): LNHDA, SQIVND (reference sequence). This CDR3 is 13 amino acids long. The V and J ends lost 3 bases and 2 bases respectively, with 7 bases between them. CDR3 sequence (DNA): TGTGCCAGTAGTATTGCCACGAACTATGGCTACACCTTC. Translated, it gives CASSIATNYGYTF.